The text below deals with one T cell receptor beta chain. Patients in Seattle were enrolled during active infection, then followed longitudinally. This sample stems from a study of blood T cell repertoires in COVID-19. Whole-study context: Whether acute or convalescent, the COVID-19 samples came from the United States, Italy and Spain.

This table comes from immunoSEQ multiplex PCR, and its TCRdb copy is limited to in-frame clones, with some not included. The repertoire holds over 70,000 clones, 80% to 95% seen once, with 2.5% to 3% in the top ten. Germline CDR1 SGHTA, CDR2 FQGNSA. The CDR3 is 16 residues long. V lost 1 base and J lost 2; bases outside the gene matches: 1. Specimen: peripheral blood. This TCR derives from a man between 50 and 59 years old with COVID-19, enrolled during active disease. V is TRBV7-2 and J is TRBJ2-3, with 12 positions matching TRBD2. The CDR3 here is CASSLGLAGDTDTQYF. CDR3 sequence (DNA): TGTGCCAGCAGCTTAGGACTAGCGGGGGACACAGATACGCAGTATTTT.